This T cell receptor (beta chain) was sequenced during a study of blood T cell repertoires in COVID-19. Overall study: Collection of acute and convalescent COVID-19 samples took place in the United States, Italy and Spain. T cells, B-cell-depleted T cells, or PBMCs supplied cDNA or gDNA.

TCRdb keeps only in-frame clones here, not all; method: immunoSEQ multiplex PCR. The table has about 150,000 clones, around nine tenths seen once; the top ten hold about 2.4%. The TCR originated in a woman aged 70-85 years with acute or convalescent COVID-19. The sample consisted of peripheral blood.

The CDR3 nucleotides are TGCGCCAGCAGTGAAAAAGGGACAGGGTTGGCCGGGGAGCTGTTTTTT. It codes for CASSEKGTGLAGELFF. The rearrangement links TRBV10-1 to TRBJ2-2, with 9 nucleotides matching TRBD1. The CDR3 is 16 residues long. Germline V gives CDR1 WNHNN, CDR2 SYGVQD (reference sequence). Trimming took 3 bases from V and 6 from J; bases not matched to a gene: 8.